This TCR beta chain emerged from a study of regulatory T cells in long-lasting Graves disease. Study-level findings and limits: Persistent cases favored TRBV28, TRBJ1-2 and TRBJ2-5.

In building TCR beta libraries, iRepertoire HTBI primers were used together with Arm-PCR of CDR3 regions. TCRdb passed the multiplex PCR reads through MiXCR, listing each CDR3 protein once. The sample shows hundreds of thousands of distinct CDR3 sequences, approximately 15% of them seen only once. This clonotype has just a few counts. Its antigen is still unknown. V shed 6 bases and J shed 4 bases, with 13 bases lying between them. Germline V lookup: CDR1 DFQATT, CDR2 SNEGSKA (reference sequence). The CDR3 sequence is 12 residues long. Time point reported: newly diagnosed GD, antithyroid drugs for less than 3 months. The TCR library was made from RNA that had been extracted from PBMCs in TRIzol. This same sample was also taken into another study, of T cells in Graves' hyperthyroidism and ophthalmopathy. This second study says: Most expanded thyroid clonotypes above 0.001 recurred in blood.

The chain uses TRBV20-1 and TRBJ2-7; D ambiguous. Specimen: peripheral blood mononuclear cells (PBMCs), collected at new diagnosis, from a patient treated with antithyroid drugs. The receptor was isolated from a man aged 30 to 45 with Graves disease. The CDR3: CSALPHMYEQYF. The CDR3 region has the DNA TGCAGTGCGCTACCTCATATGTACGAGCAGTACTTC.